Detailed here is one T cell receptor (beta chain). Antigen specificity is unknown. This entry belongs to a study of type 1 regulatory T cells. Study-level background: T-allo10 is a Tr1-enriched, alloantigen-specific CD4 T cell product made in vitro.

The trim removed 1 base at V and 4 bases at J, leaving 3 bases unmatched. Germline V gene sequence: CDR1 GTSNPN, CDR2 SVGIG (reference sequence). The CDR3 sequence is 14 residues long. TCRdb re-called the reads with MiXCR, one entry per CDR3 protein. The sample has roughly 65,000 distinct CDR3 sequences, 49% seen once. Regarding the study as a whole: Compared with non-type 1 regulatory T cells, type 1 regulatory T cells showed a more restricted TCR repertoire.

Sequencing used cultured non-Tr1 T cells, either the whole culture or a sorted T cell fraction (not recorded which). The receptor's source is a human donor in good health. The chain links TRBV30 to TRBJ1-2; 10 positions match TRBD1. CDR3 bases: TGTGCCTGGAGTGATAGGGACAGGGGCTATGGCTACACCTTC. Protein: CAWSDRDRGYGYTF.